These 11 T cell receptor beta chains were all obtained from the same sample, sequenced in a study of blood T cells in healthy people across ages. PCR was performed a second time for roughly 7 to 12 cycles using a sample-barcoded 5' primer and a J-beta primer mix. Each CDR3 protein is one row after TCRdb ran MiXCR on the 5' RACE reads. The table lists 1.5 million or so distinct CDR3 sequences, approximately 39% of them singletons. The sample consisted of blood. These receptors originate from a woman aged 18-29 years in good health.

The CDR3, as DNA: TGTGCCAGCAGAGCTAGCGGGAGGGGCGGGACCCAGTACTTC. It yields the protein CASRASGRGGTQYF. The chain has TRBV2 and TRBJ2-7; 12 bases are shared with TRBD2. Matching the DNA end better, TRBJ2-5 makes the J call doubtful. CDR1 and CDR2 (germline): SNHLY, FYNNEI. The CDR3 extends over 14 amino acids.

CDR3 coding DNA: TGCGCCAGCAGCCAAGATCCCAGGGCTCTTGGCACCGGGGAGCTGTTTTTT. This translates into CASSQDPRALGTGELFF. This rearrangement joins TRBV4-1 to TRBJ2-2, with TRBD1 as a possible D gene (5 bases). This CDR3 contains 17 residues. Germline CDR1 and CDR2: MGHRA and YSYEKL. Trimming pared 0 bases from V and 4 bases from J, leaving 15 bases between.

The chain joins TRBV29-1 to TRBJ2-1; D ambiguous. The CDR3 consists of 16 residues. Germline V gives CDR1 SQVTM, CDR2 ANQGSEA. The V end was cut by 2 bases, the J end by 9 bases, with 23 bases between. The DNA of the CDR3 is TGCAGCGTTGAACAACCTGCTTCCGGGCCAGACCTTGAGCAGTTCTTC. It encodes CSVEQPASGPDLEQFF.

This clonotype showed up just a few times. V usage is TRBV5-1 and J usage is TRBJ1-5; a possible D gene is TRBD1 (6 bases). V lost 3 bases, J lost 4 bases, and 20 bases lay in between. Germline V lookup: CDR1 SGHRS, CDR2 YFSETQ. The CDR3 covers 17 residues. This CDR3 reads CASSSGQREQPNQPQHF. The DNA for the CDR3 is TGCGCCAGCAGCTCAGGACAGAGGGAGCAGCCAAATCAGCCCCAGCATTTT.

CDR3 DNA sequence: TGCGCCAGCAGTACGTCTCAGGGTCCCGGGGAGCTGTTTTTT. Its translation is CASSTSQGPGELFF. V usage is TRBV5-1 and J usage is TRBJ2-2; tentative D call: TRBD1 (5 bases). The CDR3 is 14 amino acids. Germline CDR1 and CDR2: SGHRS and YFSETQ. V was trimmed by 5 bases and J by 6 bases, leaving 14 bases between them.

CDR3 DNA: TGCGCCAGCAGCCAATCCGTCCTAAGCTCCAGCTCCTACAATGAGCAGTTCTTC. Translating gives CASSQSVLSSSSYNEQFF. J is TRBJ2-1 and V is TRBV4-1; D is uncertain. The CDR3 length is 18 residues. In germline, CDR1 is MGHRA, CDR2 YSYEKL. V was pared by 2 bases and J by 0 bases, with 17 bases between.

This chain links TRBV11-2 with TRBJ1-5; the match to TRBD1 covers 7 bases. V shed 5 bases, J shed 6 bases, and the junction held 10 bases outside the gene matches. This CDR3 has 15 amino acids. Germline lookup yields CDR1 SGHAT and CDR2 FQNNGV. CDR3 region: CASSPTGHESQPQHF. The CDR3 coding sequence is TGTGCCAGCAGCCCGACAGGGCATGAGAGTCAGCCCCAGCATTTT.

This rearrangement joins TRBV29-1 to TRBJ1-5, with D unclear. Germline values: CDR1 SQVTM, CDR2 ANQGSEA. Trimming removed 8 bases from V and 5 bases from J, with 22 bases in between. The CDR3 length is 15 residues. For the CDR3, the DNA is TGCAGCTCTGGGTCTGGTGTAAAAATTCATCAGCCCCAGCATTTT. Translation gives CSSGSGVKIHQPQHF.

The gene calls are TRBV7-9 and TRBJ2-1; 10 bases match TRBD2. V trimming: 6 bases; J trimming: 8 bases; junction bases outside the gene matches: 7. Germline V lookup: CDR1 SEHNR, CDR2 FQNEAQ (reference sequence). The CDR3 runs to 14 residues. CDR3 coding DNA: TGTGCCAGCAGATTTAGCGGGAGGAAGGATGAGCAGTTCTTC. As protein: CASRFSGRKDEQFF.

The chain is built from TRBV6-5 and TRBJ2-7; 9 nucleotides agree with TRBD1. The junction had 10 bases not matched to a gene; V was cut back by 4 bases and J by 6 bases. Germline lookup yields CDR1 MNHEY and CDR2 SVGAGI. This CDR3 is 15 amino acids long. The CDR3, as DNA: TGTGCCAGCAGTTTTGCCACCGGGACAGGGAGCGAGCAGTACTTC. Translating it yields CASSFATGTGSEQYF.

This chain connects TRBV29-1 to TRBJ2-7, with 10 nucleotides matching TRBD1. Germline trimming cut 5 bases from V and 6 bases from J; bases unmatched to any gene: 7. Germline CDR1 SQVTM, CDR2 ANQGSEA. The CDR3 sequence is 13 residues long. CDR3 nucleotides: TGCAGCGTTAACGCCGGGACAGGGGTCGAGCAGTACTTC. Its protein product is CSVNAGTGVEQYF.